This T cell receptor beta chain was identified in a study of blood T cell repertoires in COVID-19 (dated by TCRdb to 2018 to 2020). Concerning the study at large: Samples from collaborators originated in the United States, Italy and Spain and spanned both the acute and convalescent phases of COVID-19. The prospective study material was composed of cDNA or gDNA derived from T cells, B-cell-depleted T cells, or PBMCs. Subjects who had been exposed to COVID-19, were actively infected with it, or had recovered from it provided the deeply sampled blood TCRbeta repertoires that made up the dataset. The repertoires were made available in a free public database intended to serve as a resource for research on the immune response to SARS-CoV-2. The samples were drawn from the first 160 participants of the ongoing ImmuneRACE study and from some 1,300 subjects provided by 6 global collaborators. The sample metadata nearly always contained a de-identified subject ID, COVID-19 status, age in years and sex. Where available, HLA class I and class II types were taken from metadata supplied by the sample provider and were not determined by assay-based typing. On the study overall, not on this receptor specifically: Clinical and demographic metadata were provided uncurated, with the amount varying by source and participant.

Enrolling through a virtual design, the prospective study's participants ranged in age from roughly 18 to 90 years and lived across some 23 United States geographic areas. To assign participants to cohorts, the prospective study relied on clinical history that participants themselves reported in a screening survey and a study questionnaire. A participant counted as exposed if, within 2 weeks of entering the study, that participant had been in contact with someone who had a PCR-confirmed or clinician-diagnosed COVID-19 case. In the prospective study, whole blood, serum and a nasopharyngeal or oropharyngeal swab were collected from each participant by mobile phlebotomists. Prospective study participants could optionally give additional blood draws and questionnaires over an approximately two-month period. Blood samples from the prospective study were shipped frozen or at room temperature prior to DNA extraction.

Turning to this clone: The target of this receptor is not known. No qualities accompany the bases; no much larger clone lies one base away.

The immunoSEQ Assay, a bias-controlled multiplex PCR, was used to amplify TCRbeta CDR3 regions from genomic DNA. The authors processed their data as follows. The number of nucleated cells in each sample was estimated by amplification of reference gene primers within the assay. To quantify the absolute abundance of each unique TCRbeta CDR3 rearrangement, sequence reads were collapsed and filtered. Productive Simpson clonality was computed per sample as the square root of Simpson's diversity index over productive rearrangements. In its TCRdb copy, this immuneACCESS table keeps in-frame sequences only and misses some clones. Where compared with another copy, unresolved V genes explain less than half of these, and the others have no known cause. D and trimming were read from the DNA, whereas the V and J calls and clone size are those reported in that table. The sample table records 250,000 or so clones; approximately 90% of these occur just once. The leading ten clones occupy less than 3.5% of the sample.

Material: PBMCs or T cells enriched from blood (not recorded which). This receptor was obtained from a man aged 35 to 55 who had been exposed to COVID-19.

The CDR3 has the sequence CASSIRAGNNQPQHF. The DNA is as follows: TGTGCCAGTAGTATACGGGCAGGGAATAATCAGCCCCAGCATTTT. The chain is encoded by TRBV19 joined to TRBJ1-5; tentative D gene TRBD1, with 5 bases matching. CDR1 and CDR2 are read off the germline V gene (reference sequence) as LNHDA and SQIVND. Taken from cysteine to phenylalanine, the CDR3 has 15 residues. Only the CDR3 portion is preserved as DNA: 45 bases, with reading frame beginning at the first base. V is reduced by 2 bases and J by 4 bases, leaving a spacing of 12 bases between them.